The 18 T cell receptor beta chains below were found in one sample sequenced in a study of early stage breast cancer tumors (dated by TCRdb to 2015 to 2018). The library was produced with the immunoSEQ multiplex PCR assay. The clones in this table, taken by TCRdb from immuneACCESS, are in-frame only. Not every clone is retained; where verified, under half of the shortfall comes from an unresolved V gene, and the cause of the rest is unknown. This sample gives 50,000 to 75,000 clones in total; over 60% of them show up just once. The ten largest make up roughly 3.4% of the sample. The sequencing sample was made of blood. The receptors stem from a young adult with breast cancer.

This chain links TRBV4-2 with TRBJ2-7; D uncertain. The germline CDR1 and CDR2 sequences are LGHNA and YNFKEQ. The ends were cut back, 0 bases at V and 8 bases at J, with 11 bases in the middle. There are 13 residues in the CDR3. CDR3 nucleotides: TGTGCCAGCAGCCAAGAGGCTTCCTCCCAGCAGTACTTC. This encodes CASSQEASSQQYF.

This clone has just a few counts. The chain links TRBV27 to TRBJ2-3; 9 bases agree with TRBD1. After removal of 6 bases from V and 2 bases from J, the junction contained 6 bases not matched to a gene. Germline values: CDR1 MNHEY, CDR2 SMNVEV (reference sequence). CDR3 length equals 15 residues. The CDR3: CASSLQGAFTDTQYF. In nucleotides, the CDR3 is TGTGCCAGCAGCCTACAGGGGGCCTTCACAGATACGCAGTATTTT.

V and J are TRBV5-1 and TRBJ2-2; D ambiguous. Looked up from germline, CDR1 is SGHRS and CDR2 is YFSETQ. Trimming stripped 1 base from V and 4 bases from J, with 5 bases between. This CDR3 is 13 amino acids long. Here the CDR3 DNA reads TGCGCCAGCAGCTTGAGACCCACCGGGGAGCTGTTTTTT. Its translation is CASSLRPTGELFF.

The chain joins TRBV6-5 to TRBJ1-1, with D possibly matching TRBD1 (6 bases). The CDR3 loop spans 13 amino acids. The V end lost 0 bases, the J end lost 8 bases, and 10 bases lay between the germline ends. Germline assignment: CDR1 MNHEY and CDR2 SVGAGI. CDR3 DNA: TGTGCCAGCAGTTACTCGGGGGCAGGCGAAGCTTTCTTT. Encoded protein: CASSYSGAGEAFF.

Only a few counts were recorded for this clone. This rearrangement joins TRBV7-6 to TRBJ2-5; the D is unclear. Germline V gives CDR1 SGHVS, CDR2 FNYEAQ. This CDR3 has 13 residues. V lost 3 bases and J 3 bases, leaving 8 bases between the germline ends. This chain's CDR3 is CASSFGPKETQYF. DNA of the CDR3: TGTGCCAGCAGCTTCGGGCCTAAAGAGACCCAGTACTTC. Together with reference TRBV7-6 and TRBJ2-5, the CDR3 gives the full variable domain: GAGVSQSPRYKVTKRGQDVALRCDPISGHVSLYWYRQALGQGPEFLTYFNYEAQQDKSGLPNDRFSAERPEGSISTLTIQRTEQRDSAMYRCASSFGPKETQYFGPGTRLLVL.

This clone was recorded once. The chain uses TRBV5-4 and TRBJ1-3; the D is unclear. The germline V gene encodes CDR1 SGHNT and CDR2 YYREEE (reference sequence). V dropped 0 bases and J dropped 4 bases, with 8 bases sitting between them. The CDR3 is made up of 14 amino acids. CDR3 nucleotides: TGTGCCAGCAGCTTGGAAGGGTTCGGAAACACCATATATTTT. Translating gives CASSLEGFGNTIYF.

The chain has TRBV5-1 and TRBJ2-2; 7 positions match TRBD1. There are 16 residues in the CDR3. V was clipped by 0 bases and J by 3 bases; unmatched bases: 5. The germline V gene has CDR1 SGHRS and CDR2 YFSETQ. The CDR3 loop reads CASSLGPQGYTGELFF. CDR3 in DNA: TGCGCCAGCAGCTTGGGGCCACAGGGGTACACCGGGGAGCTGTTTTTT.

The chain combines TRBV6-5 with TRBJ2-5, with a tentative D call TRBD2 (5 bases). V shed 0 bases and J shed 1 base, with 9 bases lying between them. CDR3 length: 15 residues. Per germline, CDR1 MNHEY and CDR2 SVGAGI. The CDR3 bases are TGTGCCAGCAGTTACTCCGGGAATTTCCAAGAGACCCAGTACTTC. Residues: CASSYSGNFQETQYF.

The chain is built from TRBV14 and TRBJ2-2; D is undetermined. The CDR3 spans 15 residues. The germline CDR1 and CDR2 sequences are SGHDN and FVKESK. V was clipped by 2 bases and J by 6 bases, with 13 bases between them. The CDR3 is CASSQNALGAGELFF. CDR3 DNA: TGTGCCAGCAGCCAAAATGCCCTCGGCGCCGGGGAGCTGTTTTTT.

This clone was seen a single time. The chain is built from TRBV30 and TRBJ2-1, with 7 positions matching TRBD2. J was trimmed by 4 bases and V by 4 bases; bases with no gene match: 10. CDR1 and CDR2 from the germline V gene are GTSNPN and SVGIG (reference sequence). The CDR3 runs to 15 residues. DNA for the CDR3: TGTGCCTGGAACTCGGGCGGGAGCATATACAATGAGCAGTTCTTC. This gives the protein CAWNSGGSIYNEQFF.

The CDR3 is CASSLAGEGTDTQYF. The CDR3 DNA reads TGTGCCAGCAGCCTAGCGGGAGAAGGCACAGATACGCAGTATTTT. The genes are TRBV6-4 and TRBJ2-3, with 10 bases identical to TRBD2. The V segment lost 6 bases and the J segment 1 base; nucleotides outside the gene matches: 4. Germline-derived CDR1 and CDR2 are MRHNA and SNTAGT. CDR3 length equals 15 residues.

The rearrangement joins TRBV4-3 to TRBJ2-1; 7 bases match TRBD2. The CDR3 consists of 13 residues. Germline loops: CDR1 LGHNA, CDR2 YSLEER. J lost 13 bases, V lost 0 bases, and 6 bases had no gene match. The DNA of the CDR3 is TGCGCCAGCAGCCAAGAATGGCGGGAGAGTCAGTTCTTC. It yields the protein CASSQEWRESQFF.

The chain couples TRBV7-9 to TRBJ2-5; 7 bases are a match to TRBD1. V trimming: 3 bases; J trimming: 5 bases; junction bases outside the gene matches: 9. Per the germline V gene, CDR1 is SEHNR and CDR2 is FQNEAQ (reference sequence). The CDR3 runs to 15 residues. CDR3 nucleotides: TGTGCCAGCAGCTTCAACAGGGGTGGGAGCGAGACCCAGTACTTC. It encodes CASSFNRGGSETQYF.

CDR3 nucleotide sequence: TGCGCCAGCAGCCAGACAGAGCCCTACACCGGGGAGCTGTTTTTT. It is translated as CASSQTEPYTGELFF. The chain has TRBV4-1 and TRBJ2-2; a possible D gene is TRBD1 (5 bases). Between the trimmed V and J ends, which lost 3 bases and 3 bases, there was a span of 11 bases. The CDR3 length is 15 residues. Germline CDR1 and CDR2: MGHRA and YSYEKL.

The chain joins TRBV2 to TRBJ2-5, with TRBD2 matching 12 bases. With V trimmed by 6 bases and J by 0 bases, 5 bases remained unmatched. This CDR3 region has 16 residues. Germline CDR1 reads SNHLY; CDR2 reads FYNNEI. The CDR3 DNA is TGTGCCAGCAGGCAAGGACTAGCGGGGAACCAAGAGACCCAGTACTTC. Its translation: CASRQGLAGNQETQYF.

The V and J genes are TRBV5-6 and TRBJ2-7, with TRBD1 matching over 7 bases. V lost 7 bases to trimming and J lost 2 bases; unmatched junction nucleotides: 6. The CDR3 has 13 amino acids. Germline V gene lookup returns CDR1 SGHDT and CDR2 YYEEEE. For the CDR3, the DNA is TGTGCCAGCCGAGGACAGGTTGCCTACGAGCAGTACTTC. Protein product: CASRGQVAYEQYF.

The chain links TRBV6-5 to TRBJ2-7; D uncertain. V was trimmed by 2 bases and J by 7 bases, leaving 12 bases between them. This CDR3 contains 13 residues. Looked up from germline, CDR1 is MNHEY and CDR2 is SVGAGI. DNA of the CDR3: TGTGCCAGCAGTTACGGCAGAGGTGGGGAGCAGTACTTC. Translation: CASSYGRGGEQYF.

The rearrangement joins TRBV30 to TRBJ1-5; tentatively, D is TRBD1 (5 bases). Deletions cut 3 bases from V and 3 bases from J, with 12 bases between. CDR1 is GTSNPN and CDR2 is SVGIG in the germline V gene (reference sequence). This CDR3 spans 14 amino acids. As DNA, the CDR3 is TGTGCCTGGAGCCCCGACAGCCTCAATCAGCCCCAGCATTTT. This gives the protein CAWSPDSLNQPQHF.